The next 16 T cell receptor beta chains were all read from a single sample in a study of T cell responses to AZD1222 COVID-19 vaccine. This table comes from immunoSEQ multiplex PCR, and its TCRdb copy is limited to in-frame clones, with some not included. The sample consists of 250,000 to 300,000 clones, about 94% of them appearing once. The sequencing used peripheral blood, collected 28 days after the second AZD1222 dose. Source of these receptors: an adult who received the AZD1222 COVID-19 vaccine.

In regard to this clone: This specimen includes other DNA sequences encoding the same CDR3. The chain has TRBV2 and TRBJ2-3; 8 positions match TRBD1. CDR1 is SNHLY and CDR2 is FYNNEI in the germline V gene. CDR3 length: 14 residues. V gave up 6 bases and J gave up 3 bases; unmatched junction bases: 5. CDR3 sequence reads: CASSRQGSTDTQYF. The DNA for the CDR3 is TGTGCCAGCAGCCGACAGGGGTCGACAGATACGCAGTATTTT.

CDR3 in DNA: TGTGCCAGCAGCCAAGGAGGTTCTAGCGGGAGGAATGAGCAGTTCTTC. Translation gives CASSQGGSSGRNEQFF. V is TRBV4-2 and J is TRBJ2-1; 11 nucleotides agree with TRBD2. The CDR3 runs to 16 residues. Trimming at V came to 1 base and at J to 7 bases, leaving 6 bases not matched to a gene. Germline CDR1 reads LGHNA; CDR2 reads YNFKEQ.

The CDR3 DNA follows: TGTGCCTCAGGGGCGGACTACAATCAGCCCCAGCATTTT. Protein sequence: CASGADYNQPQHF. This chain links TRBV19 with TRBJ1-5, with TRBD1 as a possible D gene (6 bases). This CDR3 is 13 amino acids long. Germline CDR1 LNHDA, CDR2 SQIVND (reference sequence). V was clipped by 11 bases and J by 3 bases, with 14 bases between them.

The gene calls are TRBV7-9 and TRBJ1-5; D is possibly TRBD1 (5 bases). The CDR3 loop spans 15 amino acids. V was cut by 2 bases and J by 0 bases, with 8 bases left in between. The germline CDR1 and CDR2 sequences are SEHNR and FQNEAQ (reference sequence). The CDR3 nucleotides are TGTGCCAGCAGCTTATTGGGGGGTAGCAATCAGCCCCAGCATTTT. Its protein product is CASSLLGGSNQPQHF. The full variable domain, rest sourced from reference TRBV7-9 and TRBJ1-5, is DTGVSQNPRHKITKRGQNVTFRCDPISEHNRLYWYRQTLGQGPEFLTYFQNEAQLEKSRLLSDRFSAERPKGSFSTLEIQRTEQGDSAMYLCASSLLGGSNQPQHFGDGTRLSIL.

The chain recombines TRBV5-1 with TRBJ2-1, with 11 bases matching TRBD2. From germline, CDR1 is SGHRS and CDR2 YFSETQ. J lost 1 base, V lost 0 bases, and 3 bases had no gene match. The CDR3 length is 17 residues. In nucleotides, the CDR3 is TGCGCCAGCAGCTTGGCTAGCGGGGGGCTTTCCTACAATGAGCAGTTCTTC. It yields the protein CASSLASGGLSYNEQFF.

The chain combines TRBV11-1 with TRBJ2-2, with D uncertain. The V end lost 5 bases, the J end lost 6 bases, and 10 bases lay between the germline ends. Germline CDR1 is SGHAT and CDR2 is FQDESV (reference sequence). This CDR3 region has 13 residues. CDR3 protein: CASSLSEPGELFF. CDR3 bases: TGTGCCAGCAGCCTTTCGGAACCCGGGGAGCTGTTTTTT.

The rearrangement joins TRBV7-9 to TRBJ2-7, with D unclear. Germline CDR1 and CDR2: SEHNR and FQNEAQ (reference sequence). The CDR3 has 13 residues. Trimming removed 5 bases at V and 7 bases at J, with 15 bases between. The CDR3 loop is CASSVETYAEQYF. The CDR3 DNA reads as TGTGCCAGCAGCGTTGAAACCTACGCGGAGCAGTACTTC.

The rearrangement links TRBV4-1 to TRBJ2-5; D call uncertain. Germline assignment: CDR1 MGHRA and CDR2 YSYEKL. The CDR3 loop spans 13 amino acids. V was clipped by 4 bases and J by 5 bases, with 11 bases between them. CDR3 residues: CASSLLIGETQYF. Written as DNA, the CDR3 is TGCGCCAGCAGCCTCCTTATCGGGGAGACCCAGTACTTC.

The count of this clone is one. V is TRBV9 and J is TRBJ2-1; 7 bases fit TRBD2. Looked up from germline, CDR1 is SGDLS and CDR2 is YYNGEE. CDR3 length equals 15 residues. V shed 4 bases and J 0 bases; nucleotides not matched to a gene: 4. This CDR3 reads CASSQSSGSYNEQFF. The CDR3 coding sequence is TGTGCCAGCAGCCAATCTAGCGGCTCCTACAATGAGCAGTTCTTC.

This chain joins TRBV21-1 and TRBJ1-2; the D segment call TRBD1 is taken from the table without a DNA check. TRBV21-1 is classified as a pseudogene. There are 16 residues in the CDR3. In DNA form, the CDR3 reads TGTGCCAGCAGCAGCTCGGACAGATATCGTGTCTATGGCTACACCTTC. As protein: CASSSSDRYRVYGYTF.

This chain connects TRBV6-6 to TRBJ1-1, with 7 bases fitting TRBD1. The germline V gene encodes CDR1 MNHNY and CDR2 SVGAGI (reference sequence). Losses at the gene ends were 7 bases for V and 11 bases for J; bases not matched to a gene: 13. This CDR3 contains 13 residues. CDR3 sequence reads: CASIEPGQPRAFF. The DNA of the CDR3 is TGTGCCAGCATCGAGCCGGGACAGCCCCGGGCTTTCTTT.

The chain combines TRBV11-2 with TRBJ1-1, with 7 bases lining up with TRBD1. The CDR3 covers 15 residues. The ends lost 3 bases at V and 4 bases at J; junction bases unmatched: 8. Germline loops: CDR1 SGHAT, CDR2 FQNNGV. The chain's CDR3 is CASSFSLQGVTEAFF. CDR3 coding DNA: TGTGCCAGCAGCTTCTCCTTGCAGGGGGTCACTGAAGCTTTCTTT.

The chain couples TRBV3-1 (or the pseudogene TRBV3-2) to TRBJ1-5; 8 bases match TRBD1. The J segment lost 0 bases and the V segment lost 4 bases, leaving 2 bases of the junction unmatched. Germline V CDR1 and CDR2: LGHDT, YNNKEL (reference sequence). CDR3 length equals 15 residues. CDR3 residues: CASSLGQGSNQPQHF. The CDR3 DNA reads TGTGCCAGCAGCCTAGGACAGGGTAGCAATCAGCCCCAGCATTTT.

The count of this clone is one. The CDR3 DNA is TGTGCCAGCAGTTTAACCGGGGTCGAAGAGACCCAGTACTTC. It encodes CASSLTGVEETQYF. The genes are TRBV27 and TRBJ2-5, with TRBD2 as a possible D gene (5 bases). The V end lost 2 bases, the J end lost 3 bases, and 10 bases lay between the germline ends. The germline V gene encodes CDR1 MNHEY and CDR2 SMNVEV (reference sequence). The CDR3 totals 14 residues.

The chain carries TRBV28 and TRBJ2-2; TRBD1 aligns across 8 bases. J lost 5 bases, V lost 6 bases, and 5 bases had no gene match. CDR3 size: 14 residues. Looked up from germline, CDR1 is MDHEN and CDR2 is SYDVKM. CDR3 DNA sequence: TGTGCCAGCAGACCAGGGGGCAGGACCGGGGAGCTGTTTTTT. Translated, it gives CASRPGGRTGELFF. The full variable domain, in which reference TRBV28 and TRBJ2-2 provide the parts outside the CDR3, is DVKVTQSSRYLVKRTGEKVFLECVQDMDHENMFWYRQDPGLGLRLIYFSYDVKMKEKGDIPEGYSVSREKKERFSLILESASTNQTSMYLCASRPGGRTGELFFGEGSRLTVL.

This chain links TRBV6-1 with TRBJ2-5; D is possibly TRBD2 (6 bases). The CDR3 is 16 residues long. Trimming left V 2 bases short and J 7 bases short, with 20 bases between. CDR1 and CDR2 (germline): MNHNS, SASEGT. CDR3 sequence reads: CASSELSRRTTATQYF. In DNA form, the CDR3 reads TGTGCCAGCAGTGAATTGTCGAGACGGACTACCGCGACCCAGTACTTC.